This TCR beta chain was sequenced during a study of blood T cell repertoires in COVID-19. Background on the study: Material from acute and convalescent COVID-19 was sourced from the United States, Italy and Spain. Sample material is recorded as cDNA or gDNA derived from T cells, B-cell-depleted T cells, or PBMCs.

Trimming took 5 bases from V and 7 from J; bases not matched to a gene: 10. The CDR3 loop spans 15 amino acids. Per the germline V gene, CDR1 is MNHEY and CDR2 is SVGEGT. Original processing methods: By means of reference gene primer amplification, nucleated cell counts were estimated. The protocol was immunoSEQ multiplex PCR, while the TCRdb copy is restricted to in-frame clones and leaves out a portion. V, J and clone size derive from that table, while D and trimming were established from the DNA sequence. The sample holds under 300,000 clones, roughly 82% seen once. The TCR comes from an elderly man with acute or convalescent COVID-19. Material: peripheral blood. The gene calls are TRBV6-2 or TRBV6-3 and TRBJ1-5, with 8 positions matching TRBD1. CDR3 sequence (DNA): TGTGCCAGCAGTACCCGTCGGGGGGACAGGCAGCCCCAGCATTTT. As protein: CASSTRRGDRQPQHF.